One sample yielded the 7 T cell receptor beta chains listed below, sequenced in a study of CD8 T cells in Susac syndrome. Random-hexamer reverse transcription was applied to about 0.45 to 1 ug RNA. TCRdb re-analysed the immunoSEQ multiplex PCR reads in MiXCR, keeping a single row per CDR3 protein. The table has around 200,000 distinct CDR3 sequences, 85% to 95% seen once. The material sequenced was CD4+ T cells from PBMCs. All receptors derive from a human donor with Susac syndrome.

A single count supports this clonotype. The rearrangement joins TRBV28 to TRBJ1-1; tentative D call: TRBD1 (6 bases). Per germline, CDR1 MDHEN and CDR2 SYDVKM. Trimming stripped 8 bases from V and 10 bases from J, with 26 bases between. The CDR3 is 15 amino acids. The CDR3 spells CASGSTSGAPFVAFF. CDR3 nucleotide sequence: TGTGCCAGCGGGTCCACCTCAGGGGCGCCCTTTGTAGCTTTCTTT.

V and J are TRBV6-5 and TRBJ1-1, with 10 bases identical to TRBD1. V shed 5 bases, J shed 2 bases, and the junction held 5 bases outside the gene matches. The CDR3 sequence is 15 residues long. Germline CDR1 MNHEY, CDR2 SVGAGI. CDR3 amino acids: CASSPGTGENTEAFF. Here the CDR3 DNA reads TGTGCCAGCAGTCCTGGGACAGGGGAAAACACTGAAGCTTTCTTT.

The chain couples TRBV12-3 or TRBV12-4 to TRBJ2-5, with 9 bases matching TRBD1. After removal of 6 bases from V and 4 bases from J, the junction contained 12 bases not matched to a gene. The CDR3 sequence is 16 residues long. CDR3 sequence: CASSPPGTGFRETQYF. The CDR3 DNA is TGTGCCAGCAGCCCCCCCGGGACAGGGTTTCGAGAGACCCAGTACTTC.

J is TRBJ2-1 and V is TRBV30; a weak D match, TRBD2 (5 bases). Between the trimmed V and J ends, which lost 2 bases and 6 bases, there was a span of 14 bases. CDR1 GTSNPN and CDR2 SVGIG come from the germline V gene (reference sequence). This CDR3 comprises 14 residues. The CDR3 DNA reads as TGTGCCTGGAGTAAAAGCGGAATACCCAATGAGCAGTTCTTC. Translated: CAWSKSGIPNEQFF.

The J gene is TRBJ2-2, the V gene TRBV5-1; 7 nucleotides agree with TRBD2. With 4 bases clipped from V and 3 bases from J, the junction kept 6 bases outside the gene matches. Germline assignment: CDR1 SGHRS and CDR2 YFSETQ. This CDR3 is built from 15 residues. DNA of the CDR3: TGCGCCAGCAGCGCCCGGGACTATCACACCGGGGAGCTGTTTTTT. This sequence encodes CASSARDYHTGELFF.

DNA for the CDR3: TGTGCCAGCAGTGACACCGGTGGGGGGAACACCGGGGAGCTGTTTTTT. This gives the protein CASSDTGGGNTGELFF. The V gene is TRBV3-1, the J gene TRBJ2-2, with D tentatively TRBD1 or TRBD2 (5 bases each). This CDR3 spans 16 amino acids. The germline V gene encodes CDR1 LGHDT and CDR2 YNNKEL (reference sequence). V lost 6 bases and J lost 1, with 15 bases in between. Complete variable domain (other parts from reference TRBV3-1 and TRBJ2-2): DTAVSQTPKYLVTQMGNDKSIKCEQNLGHDTMYWYKQDSKKFLKIMFSYNNKELIINETVPNRFSPKSPDKAHLNLHINSLELGDSAVYFCASSDTGGGNTGELFFGEGSRLTVL.

This clonotype was seen a single time. The genes are TRBV18 and TRBJ2-1; D remains unclear. Trimming pared 2 bases from V and 0 bases from J, leaving 8 bases between. Germline-derived CDR1 and CDR2 are KGHSH and LQKENI. This CDR3 is built from 15 residues. The CDR3: CASSPEPYSYNEQFF. The CDR3 DNA sequence: TGTGCCAGCTCACCAGAACCGTACTCCTACAATGAGCAGTTCTTC. The full variable domain, in which reference TRBV18 and TRBJ2-1 provide the parts outside the CDR3, is NAGVMQNPRHLVRRRGQEARLRCSPMKGHSHVYWYRQLPEEGLKFMVYLQKENIIDESGMPKERFSAEFPKEGPSILRIQQVVRGDSAAYFCASSPEPYSYNEQFFGPGTRLTVL.